Below, 28 T cell receptor beta chains from the same sample are listed, as sequenced in a study of cytomegalovirus exposure and HLA in healthy donors (dated by TCRdb to about 2017). Receptor libraries were prepared by the immunoSEQ multiplex PCR assay. For the multiplex PCR, a mixture combining 60 forward primers for TCR Vbeta segments and 13 reverse primers for TCR Jbeta segments was used. This is the immuneACCESS table as TCRdb keeps it, with only in-frame sequences that have V and J called. A part of the clones is gone; compared with another copy, unresolved V genes explain less than half, and the rest is unexplained. For this sample the table gives around 150,000 clones, of which approximately 86% were detected only once. Roughly 1.9% of the sample is taken by the ten largest. Sequenced material: PBMCs. Source of these receptors: a young woman in good health and CMV-seronegative.

J is TRBJ2-5 and V is TRBV7-6; 7 bases match TRBD2. The CDR3 covers 16 residues. Unmatched junction bases numbered 9, after V lost 3 bases and J lost 2 bases. CDR1 and CDR2 from the germline V gene are SGHVS and FNYEAQ. The CDR3 DNA follows: TGTGCCAGCAGCTTGCGCGGGCTAGCGGTACAAGAGACCCAGTACTTC. Translation gives CASSLRGLAVQETQYF.

The chain has TRBV7-9 and TRBJ1-2; tentative D call: TRBD1 (5 bases). Germline V gene lookup returns CDR1 SEHNR and CDR2 FQNEAQ (reference sequence). The CDR3 runs 15 residues. Trimming shortened V by 5 bases and J by 7 bases, and 20 bases separated the two germline ends. CDR3 bases: TGTGCCAGCAGCCCTGGGGTAGACAGTTACCGTGGCTACACCTTC. Protein sequence: CASSPGVDSYRGYTF.

This chain connects TRBV7-9 to TRBJ1-1; 9 nucleotides line up with TRBD1. V shed 4 bases, J shed 7 bases, and the junction held 4 bases outside the gene matches. CDR3 length equals 13 residues. Per the germline V gene, CDR1 is SEHNR and CDR2 is FQNEAQ (reference sequence). Here the CDR3 reads CASSSGQGNEAFF. The CDR3 nucleotides are TGTGCCAGCAGCTCCGGACAGGGGAATGAAGCTTTCTTT.

This chain joins TRBV28 and TRBJ1-5, with TRBD1 as a possible D gene (6 bases). V was trimmed by 1 base and J by 0 bases, leaving 19 bases between them. This CDR3 spans 19 amino acids. Germline loops: CDR1 MDHEN, CDR2 SYDVKM. The CDR3 DNA reads as TGTGCCAGCAGTTTATTAAGAGAGGAGGACAGATATAGCAATCAGCCCCAGCATTTT. It encodes CASSLLREEDRYSNQPQHF.

CDR3 protein: CASSPGQGYGYTF. For the CDR3, the DNA is TGTGCCAGCAGCCCGGGACAGGGGTATGGCTACACCTTC. The chain combines TRBV7-3 with TRBJ1-2; 10 bases agree with TRBD1. CDR1 and CDR2 from the germline V gene are SGHTA and FQGTGA. The CDR3 has 13 residues. Trimming at V came to 5 bases and at J to 5 bases, leaving 2 bases not matched to a gene.

This rearrangement joins TRBV28 to TRBJ1-4; the match to TRBD1 covers 10 bases. V lost 5 bases to trimming and J lost 6 bases; unmatched junction nucleotides: 9. CDR3 length: 16 amino acids. Germline CDR1 reads MDHEN; CDR2 reads SYDVKM. CDR3 residues: CASSQSPGTGDEKLFF. CDR3 nucleotides: TGTGCCAGCAGTCAATCGCCGGGGACAGGGGATGAAAAACTGTTTTTT.

The chain couples TRBV28 to TRBJ1-2, with TRBD1 as a possible D gene (6 bases). CDR1 is MDHEN, CDR2 SYDVKM, per germline. The V and J ends lost 7 bases and 3 bases respectively, with 9 bases between them. CDR3 size: 12 residues. The CDR3 nucleotides are TGTGCCAGCATAGGGGGGGACTATGGCTACACCTTC. Amino acids: CASIGGDYGYTF.

V and J are TRBV11-1 and TRBJ1-1, with a weak D call TRBD1 (6 bases). Trimming removed 5 bases at V and 5 bases at J, with 15 bases between. This CDR3 comprises 14 residues. Germline values: CDR1 SGHAT, CDR2 FQDESV (reference sequence). DNA for the CDR3: TGTGCCAGCAGCCTATGGGCGGGGGCTACTGAAGCTTTCTTT. Amino acid sequence: CASSLWAGATEAFF.

The chain carries TRBV27 and TRBJ2-1; possible D gene TRBD1, 7 bases. The V end lost 4 bases, the J end lost 9 bases, and 13 bases lay between the germline ends. CDR1 is MNHEY and CDR2 is SMNVEV in the germline V gene (reference sequence). The CDR3 is made up of 13 amino acids. CDR3 nucleotides: TGTGCCAGCAGTTGGGACTCAGGGGGTGAGCAGTTCTTC. It yields the protein CASSWDSGGEQFF.

The rearrangement joins TRBV4-2 to TRBJ2-5, with 8 nucleotides matching TRBD2. The V gene's germline CDR1 is LGHNA and CDR2 YNFKEQ. The CDR3 is made up of 15 amino acids. V was clipped by 0 bases and J by 4 bases; unmatched bases: 4. The CDR3 loop reads CASSQDLLAAETQYF. In DNA form, the CDR3 reads TGTGCCAGCAGCCAAGATCTACTAGCGGCAGAGACCCAGTACTTC.

The chain carries TRBV28 and TRBJ2-2, with TRBD2 as a possible D gene (5 bases). The CDR3 runs 15 residues. Trimming took off 6 bases at V and 0 bases at J, with 11 bases between the two ends. Germline V gene data show CDR1 as MDHEN and CDR2 as SYDVKM. The CDR3 sequence: CASRSAGANTGELFF. CDR3 in DNA: TGTGCCAGCAGGTCGGCGGGCGCGAACACCGGGGAGCTGTTTTTT. The full variable domain, in which reference TRBV28 and TRBJ2-2 provide the parts outside the CDR3, is DVKVTQSSRYLVKRTGEKVFLECVQDMDHENMFWYRQDPGLGLRLIYFSYDVKMKEKGDIPEGYSVSREKKERFSLILESASTNQTSMYLCASRSAGANTGELFFGEGSRLTVL.

J is TRBJ1-1 and V is TRBV18; D gene ambiguous. The CDR3 consists of 11 residues. Germline values: CDR1 KGHSH, CDR2 LQKENI. V dropped 3 bases and J dropped 7 bases, with 6 bases sitting between them. This CDR3 is CASSPDNEAFF. The CDR3 region has the DNA TGTGCCAGCTCACCTGACAATGAAGCTTTCTTT.

The sample holds a few counts of this clone. V usage is TRBV30 and J usage is TRBJ1-3, with D perhaps TRBD1 (5 bases). This CDR3 region has 13 residues. Germline CDR1 GTSNPN, CDR2 SVGIG (reference sequence). V was shortened by 4 bases and J by 4 bases, with 11 bases between the two germline ends. CDR3 protein: CAWKGSWGNTIYF. Written as DNA, the CDR3 is TGTGCCTGGAAGGGGTCCTGGGGAAACACCATATATTTT.

The chain uses TRBV9 and TRBJ1-2; the match to TRBD1 covers 11 bases. V was pared by 3 bases and J by 1 base, with 8 bases of the junction left unmatched. This CDR3 has 17 amino acids. Per germline, CDR1 SGDLS and CDR2 YYNGEE. CDR3 region: CASSAGTGGLLNYGYTF. CDR3 sequence (DNA): TGTGCCAGCAGCGCCGGGACAGGGGGACTCCTTAACTATGGCTACACCTTC.

The chain couples TRBV5-1 to TRBJ1-1; D is unresolved. V was shortened by 0 bases and J by 4 bases, with 10 bases between the two germline ends. Germline V gene lookup returns CDR1 SGHRS and CDR2 YFSETQ. The CDR3 totals 14 residues. The CDR3 DNA reads TGCGCCAGCAGCTTGGTGGGCGTCGGCACTGAAGCTTTCTTT. Translation gives CASSLVGVGTEAFF.

The CDR3 DNA reads TGTGCCAGCAGTTACGCTAGCGGCTCCACAGATACGCAGTATTTT. This gives the protein CASSYASGSTDTQYF. The V and J genes are TRBV6-6 and TRBJ2-3; 7 positions agree with TRBD2. J gave up 2 bases and V 2 bases, and 4 bases lay outside the gene matches. Germline assignment: CDR1 MNHNY and CDR2 SVGAGI (reference sequence). This CDR3 spans 15 amino acids.

The chain has TRBV7-6 and TRBJ2-3; the D gene is possibly TRBD2 (6 bases). The CDR3 sequence is 14 residues long. V lost 4 bases and J lost 9, with 17 bases in between. From germline, CDR1 is SGHVS and CDR2 FNYEAQ. The CDR3 nucleotides are TGTGCCAGCAGCTATCCCAGGGAGGAGGGAACGCAGTATTTT. It translates to CASSYPREEGTQYF.

The chain uses TRBV2 and TRBJ2-7, with TRBD1 matching 7 bases. Germline CDR1 is SNHLY and CDR2 is FYNNEI. The CDR3 covers 14 residues. With V trimmed by 5 bases and J by 3 bases, 7 bases remained unmatched. The CDR3 nucleotides are TGTGCCAGCAGTAGGACAGGTCCTTACTACGAGCAGTACTTC. This codes for CASSRTGPYYEQYF.

There are a few counts of this clone. This chain links TRBV5-1 with TRBJ1-5; maybe TRBD1 (5 bases). CDR1 and CDR2 (germline): SGHRS, YFSETQ. The CDR3 totals 14 residues. The V end lost 8 bases, the J end lost 2 bases, and 14 bases lay between the germline ends. This chain's CDR3 is CASSTGTGNQPQHF. The DNA for the CDR3 is TGCGCCAGTTCGACCGGGACTGGCAATCAGCCCCAGCATTTT.

This chain joins TRBV4-1 and TRBJ2-5; D is ambiguous. Deletions cut 3 bases from V and 5 bases from J, with 10 bases between. The CDR3 extends over 13 amino acids. Germline assignment: CDR1 MGHRA and CDR2 YSYEKL. CDR3 amino acids: CASSQATRETQYF. The CDR3, as DNA: TGCGCCAGCAGCCAGGCCACGCGGGAGACCCAGTACTTC.

This chain connects TRBV28 to TRBJ2-1, with a weak D call TRBD2 (5 bases). V was pared by 5 bases and J by 3 bases, with 14 bases between. The CDR3 sequence is 15 residues long. CDR1 and CDR2 (germline): MDHEN, SYDVKM. The CDR3: CASSRIQLVYNEQFF. CDR3 DNA sequence: TGTGCCAGCAGTCGAATACAACTAGTCTACAATGAGCAGTTCTTC.

For the CDR3, the DNA is TGCGCCAGCGCTCTAGCCTTCGATGAGCAGTTCTTC. It translates to CASALAFDEQFF. The chain carries TRBV5-1 and TRBJ2-1, with D possibly matching TRBD2 (5 bases). The CDR3 is made up of 12 amino acids. Trimming cost V 7 bases and J 8 bases, with 13 bases left between them. The germline gives CDR1 SGHRS, CDR2 YFSETQ.

The table lists this clone with a few counts. The CDR3 sequence is CASSSPYAGAGGRNTIYF. CDR3 nucleotides: TGCGCCAGCAGCTCCCCGTACGCAGGCGCTGGGGGCAGAAACACCATATATTTT. This chain joins TRBV4-1 and TRBJ1-3, with D perhaps TRBD1 (6 bases). Germline V lookup: CDR1 MGHRA, CDR2 YSYEKL. This CDR3 has 18 residues. Trimming shortened V by 5 bases and J by 5 bases, and 25 bases separated the two germline ends.

V and J are TRBV10-2 and TRBJ2-5, with 9 positions matching TRBD2. The J call may be wrong; the DNA end is better matched by TRBJ2-7. The CDR3 is made up of 15 amino acids. CDR1 and CDR2 (germline): WSHSY, SAAADI. The CDR3: CASSDWLAGLYEQYF. In nucleotides, the CDR3 is TGCGCCAGCAGTGACTGGCTAGCGGGACTCTACGAGCAGTACTTC.

The chain carries TRBV4-1 and TRBJ2-3; 8 bases fit TRBD1. Germline V lookup: CDR1 MGHRA, CDR2 YSYEKL. Unmatched junction bases numbered 5, after V lost 3 bases and J lost 3 bases. This CDR3 has 15 residues. CDR3 loop: CASSHQDRVTDTQYF. The CDR3 DNA is TGCGCCAGCAGCCATCAGGACAGGGTGACAGATACGCAGTATTTT.

The chain couples TRBV27 to TRBJ2-7, with D possibly being TRBD2 (6 bases). Trimming pared 4 bases from V and 3 bases from J, leaving 16 bases between. Germline V lookup: CDR1 MNHEY, CDR2 SMNVEV (reference sequence). The CDR3 covers 15 residues. CDR3 nucleotide sequence: TGTGCCAGCAGTTCGCCGGGACTCGCGGACTACGAGCAGTACTTC. It is translated as CASSSPGLADYEQYF.

This chain uses TRBV6-1 with TRBJ2-2; 9 positions match TRBD2. The germline V gene encodes CDR1 MNHNS and CDR2 SASEGT. The V segment lost 8 bases and the J segment 4 bases; nucleotides outside the gene matches: 5. This CDR3 is 14 amino acids long. CDR3 residues: CASRAGGFTGELFF. The DNA for the CDR3 is TGTGCCAGCCGAGCGGGGGGATTCACCGGGGAGCTGTTTTTT.

The genes are TRBV27 and TRBJ1-5, with D tentatively TRBD1 (6 bases). Trimming removed 6 bases at V and 5 bases at J, with 17 bases between. This CDR3 has 15 residues. The germline CDR1 and CDR2 sequences are MNHEY and SMNVEV (reference sequence). For the CDR3, the DNA is TGTGCCAGCAGCCCTGGGGGGGGCACCGATCAGCCCCAGCATTTT. Its translation is CASSPGGGTDQPQHF.